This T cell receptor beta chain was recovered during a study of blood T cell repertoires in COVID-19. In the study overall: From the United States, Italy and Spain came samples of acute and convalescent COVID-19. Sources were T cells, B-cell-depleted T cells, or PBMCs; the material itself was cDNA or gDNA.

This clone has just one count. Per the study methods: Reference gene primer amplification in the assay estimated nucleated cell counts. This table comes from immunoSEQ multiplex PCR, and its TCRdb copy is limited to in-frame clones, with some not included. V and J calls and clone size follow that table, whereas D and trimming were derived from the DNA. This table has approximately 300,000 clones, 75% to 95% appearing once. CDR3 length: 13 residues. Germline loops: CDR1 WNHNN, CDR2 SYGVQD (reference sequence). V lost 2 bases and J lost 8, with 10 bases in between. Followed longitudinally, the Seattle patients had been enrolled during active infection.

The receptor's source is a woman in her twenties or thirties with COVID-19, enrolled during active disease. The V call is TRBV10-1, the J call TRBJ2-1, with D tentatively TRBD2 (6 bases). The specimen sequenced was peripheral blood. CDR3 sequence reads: CASSEGGFDEQFF. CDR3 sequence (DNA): TGCGCCAGCAGTGAGGGGGGGTTTGATGAGCAGTTCTTC.